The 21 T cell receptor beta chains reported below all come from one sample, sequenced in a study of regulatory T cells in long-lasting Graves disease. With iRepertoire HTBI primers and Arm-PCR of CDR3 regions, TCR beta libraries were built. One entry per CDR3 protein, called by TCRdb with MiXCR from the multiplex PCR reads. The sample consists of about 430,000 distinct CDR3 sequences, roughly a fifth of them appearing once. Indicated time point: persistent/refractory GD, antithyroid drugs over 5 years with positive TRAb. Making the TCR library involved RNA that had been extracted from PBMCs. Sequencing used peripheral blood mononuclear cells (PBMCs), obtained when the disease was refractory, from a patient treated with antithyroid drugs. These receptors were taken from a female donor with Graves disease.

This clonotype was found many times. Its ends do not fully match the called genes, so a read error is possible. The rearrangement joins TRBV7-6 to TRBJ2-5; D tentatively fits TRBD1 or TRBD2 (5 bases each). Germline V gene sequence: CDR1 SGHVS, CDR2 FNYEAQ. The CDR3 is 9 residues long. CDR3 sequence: CASSFMGPF. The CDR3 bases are TGTGCCAGCAGCTTTATGGGACCCTTC.

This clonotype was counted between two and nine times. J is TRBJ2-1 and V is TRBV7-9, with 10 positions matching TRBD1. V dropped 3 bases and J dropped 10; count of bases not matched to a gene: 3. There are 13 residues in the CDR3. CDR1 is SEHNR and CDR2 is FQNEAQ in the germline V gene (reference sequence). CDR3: CASSFGTGAEQFF. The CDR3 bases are TGTGCCAGCAGCTTCGGGACAGGGGCCGAGCAGTTCTTC. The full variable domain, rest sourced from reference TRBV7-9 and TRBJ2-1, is DTGVSQNPRHKITKRGQNVTFRCDPISEHNRLYWYRQTLGQGPEFLTYFQNEAQLEKSRLLSDRFSAERPKGSFSTLEIQRTEQGDSAMYLCASSFGTGAEQFFGPGTRLTVL.

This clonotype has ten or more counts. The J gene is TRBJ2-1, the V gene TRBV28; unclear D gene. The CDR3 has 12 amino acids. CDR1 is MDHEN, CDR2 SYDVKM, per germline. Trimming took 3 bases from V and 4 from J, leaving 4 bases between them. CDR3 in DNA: TGTGCCAGCAGTTTCCTATACAATGAGCAGTTCTTC. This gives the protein CASSFLYNEQFF.

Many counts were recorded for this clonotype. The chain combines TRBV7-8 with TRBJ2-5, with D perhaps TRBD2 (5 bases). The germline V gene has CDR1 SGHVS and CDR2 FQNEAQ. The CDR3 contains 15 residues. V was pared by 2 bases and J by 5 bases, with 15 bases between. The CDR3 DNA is TGTGCCAGCAGCTTAACTCCCGGGGTTGGTGAGACCCAGTACTTC. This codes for CASSLTPGVGETQYF.

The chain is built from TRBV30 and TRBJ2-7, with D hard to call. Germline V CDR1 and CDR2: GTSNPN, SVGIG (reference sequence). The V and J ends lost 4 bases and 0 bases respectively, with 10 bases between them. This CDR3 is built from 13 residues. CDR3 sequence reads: CAWKQTSSYEQYF. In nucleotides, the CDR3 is TGTGCCTGGAAACAGACCTCCTCCTACGAGCAGTACTTC.

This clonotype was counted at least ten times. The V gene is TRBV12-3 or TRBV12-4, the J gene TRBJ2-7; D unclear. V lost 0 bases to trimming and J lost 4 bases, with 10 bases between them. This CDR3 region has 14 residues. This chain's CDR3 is CASSLAGVLYEQYF. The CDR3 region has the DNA TGTGCCAGCAGTTTAGCGGGCGTTTTGTACGAGCAGTACTTC.

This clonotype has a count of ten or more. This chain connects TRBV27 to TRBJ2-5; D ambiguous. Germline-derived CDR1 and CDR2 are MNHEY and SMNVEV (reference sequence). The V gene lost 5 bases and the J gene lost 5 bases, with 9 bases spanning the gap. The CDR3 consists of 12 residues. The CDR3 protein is CASSPLGETQYF. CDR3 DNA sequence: TGTGCCAGCAGTCCCTTAGGGGAGACCCAGTACTTC.

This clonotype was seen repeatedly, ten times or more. This CDR3 reads CASSSRGQGYTEAFF. The CDR3 region has the DNA TGTGCCAGCAGTTCGCGGGGACAGGGTTATACTGAAGCTTTCTTT. The chain is built from TRBV27 and TRBJ1-1; 9 bases agree with TRBD1. Germline CDR1 MNHEY, CDR2 SMNVEV (reference sequence). V lost 4 bases, J lost 5 bases, and 8 bases stayed unmatched. CDR3 size: 15 residues.

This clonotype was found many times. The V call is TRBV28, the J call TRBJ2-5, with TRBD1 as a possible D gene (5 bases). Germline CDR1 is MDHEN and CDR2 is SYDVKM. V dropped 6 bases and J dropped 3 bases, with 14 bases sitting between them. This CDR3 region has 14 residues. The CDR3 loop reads CASSSPGREETQYF. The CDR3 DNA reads TGTGCCAGCAGCTCGCCAGGGCGAGAAGAGACCCAGTACTTC.

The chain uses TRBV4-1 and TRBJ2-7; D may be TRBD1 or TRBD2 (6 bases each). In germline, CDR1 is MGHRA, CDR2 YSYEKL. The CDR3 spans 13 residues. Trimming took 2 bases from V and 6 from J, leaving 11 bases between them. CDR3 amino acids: CASSQPPGAEQYF. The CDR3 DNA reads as TGCGCCAGCAGCCAACCGCCGGGGGCCGAGCAGTACTTC.

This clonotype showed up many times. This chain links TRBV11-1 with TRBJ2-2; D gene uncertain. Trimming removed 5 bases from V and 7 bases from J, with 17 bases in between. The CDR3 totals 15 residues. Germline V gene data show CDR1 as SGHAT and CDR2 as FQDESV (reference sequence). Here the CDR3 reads CASSLIRTRGGELFF. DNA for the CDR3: TGTGCCAGCAGCCTGATTCGGACCCGCGGCGGGGAGCTGTTTTTT.

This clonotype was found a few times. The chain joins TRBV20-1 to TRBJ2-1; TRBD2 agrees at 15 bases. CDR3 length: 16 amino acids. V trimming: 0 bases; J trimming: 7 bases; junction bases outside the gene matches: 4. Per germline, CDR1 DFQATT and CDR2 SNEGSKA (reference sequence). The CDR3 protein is CSARDAGTSGRNEQFF. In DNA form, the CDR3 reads TGCAGTGCTAGAGATGCCGGGACTAGCGGGAGGAATGAGCAGTTCTTC.

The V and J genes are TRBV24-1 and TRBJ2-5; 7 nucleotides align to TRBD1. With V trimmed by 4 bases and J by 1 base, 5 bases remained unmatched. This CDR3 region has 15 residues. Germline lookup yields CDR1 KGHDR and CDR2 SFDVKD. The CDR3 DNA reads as TGTGCCACCAGTGACCGGGGACAGTCCCAAGAGACCCAGTACTTC. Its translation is CATSDRGQSQETQYF.

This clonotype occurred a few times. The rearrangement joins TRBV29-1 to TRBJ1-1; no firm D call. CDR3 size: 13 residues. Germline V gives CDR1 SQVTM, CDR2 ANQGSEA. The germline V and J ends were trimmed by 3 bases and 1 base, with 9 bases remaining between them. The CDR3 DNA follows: TGCAGCGTTGAGTCGGGGAAGAACACTGAAGCTTTCTTT. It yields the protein CSVESGKNTEAFF.

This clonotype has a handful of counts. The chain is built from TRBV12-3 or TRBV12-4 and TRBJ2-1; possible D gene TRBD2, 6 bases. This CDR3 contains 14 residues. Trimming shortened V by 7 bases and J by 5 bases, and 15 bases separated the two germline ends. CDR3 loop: CASTHSGRNNEQFF. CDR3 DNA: TGTGCCAGCACCCACTCGGGGAGGAACAATGAGCAGTTCTTC.

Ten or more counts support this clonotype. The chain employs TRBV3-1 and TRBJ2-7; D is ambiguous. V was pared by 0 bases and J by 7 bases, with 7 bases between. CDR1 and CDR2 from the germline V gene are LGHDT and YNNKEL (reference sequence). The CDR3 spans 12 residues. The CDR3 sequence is CASSQDWKEQYF. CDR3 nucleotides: TGTGCCAGCAGCCAAGATTGGAAAGAGCAGTACTTC.

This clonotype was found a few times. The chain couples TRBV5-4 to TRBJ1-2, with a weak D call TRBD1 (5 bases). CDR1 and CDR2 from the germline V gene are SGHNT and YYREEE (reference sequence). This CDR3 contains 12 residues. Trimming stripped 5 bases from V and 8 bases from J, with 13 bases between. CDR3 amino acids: CASSLGESGYTF. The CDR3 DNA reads TGTGCCAGCAGTTTAGGGGAGAGCGGCTACACCTTC.

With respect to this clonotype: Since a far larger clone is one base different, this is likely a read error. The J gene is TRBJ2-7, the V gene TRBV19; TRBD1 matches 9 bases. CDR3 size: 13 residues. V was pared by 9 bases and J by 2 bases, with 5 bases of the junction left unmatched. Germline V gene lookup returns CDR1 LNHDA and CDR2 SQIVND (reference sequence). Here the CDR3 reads CASWDRDTYEQYF. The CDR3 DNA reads TGTGCCAGCTGGGACAGGGACACCTACGAGCAGTACTTC.

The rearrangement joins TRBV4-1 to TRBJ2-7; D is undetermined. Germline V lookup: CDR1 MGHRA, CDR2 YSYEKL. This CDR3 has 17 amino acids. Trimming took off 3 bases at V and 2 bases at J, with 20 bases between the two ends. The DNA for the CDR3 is TGCGCCAGCAGCCACCAATGGTCGGTCGCTCCGGCCTACGAGCAGTACTTC. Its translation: CASSHQWSVAPAYEQYF.

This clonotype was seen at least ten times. As DNA, the CDR3 is TGTGCCAGCCGGAAACTAGCGGGAGTCGAGCAGTACTTC. Protein: CASRKLAGVEQYF. The chain combines TRBV11-2 with TRBJ2-7, with 11 positions matching TRBD2. The V segment lost 8 bases and the J segment 6 bases; nucleotides outside the gene matches: 6. There are 13 residues in the CDR3. Germline CDR1 and CDR2: SGHAT and FQNNGV.

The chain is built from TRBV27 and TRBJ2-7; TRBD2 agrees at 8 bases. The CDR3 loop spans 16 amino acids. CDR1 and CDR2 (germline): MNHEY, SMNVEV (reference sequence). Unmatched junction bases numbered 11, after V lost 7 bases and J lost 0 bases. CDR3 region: CASKTLTSGSSYEQYF. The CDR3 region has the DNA TGTGCCAGCAAAACTCTTACTAGCGGTAGCTCCTACGAGCAGTACTTC.